A selection of T cell receptor beta chains follows, all from one sample in a study of graft-versus-host responses after intestinal transplantation. The assay was immunoSEQ multiplex PCR, and TCRdb's table has in-frame clones only and misses some. The data hold fewer than 95,000 clones, with 94% observed a single time. Antigens of these TCRs are unknown. The source material was unstimulated CD4+ T cells sorted from spleen or lymph node cells, sampled before transplant. These receptors all come from a human donor who was the organ donor for an intestinal transplant. CDR3s include the opening cysteine and the closing phenylalanine or tryptophan. Fields, in order: V gene, clone size, D gene, J gene, CDR3 DNA, CDR3 protein. The D gene is left open where the match is weak. A row's size may be missing; if present it is once, few, many or a size class.

TRBV7-2	NA	TRBD2	TRBJ2-2	TGTGCCAGCAGCCGACAGCGGGGGGGAAACACCGGGGAGCTGTTTTTT	CASSRQRGGNTGELFF
TRBV13	NA	NA	TRBJ2-5	TGTGCCAGCAGCGCTGGGGGGAGGGAGACCCAGTACTTC	CASSAGGRETQYF
TRBV7-3	NA	NA	TRBJ1-1	TGTGCCAGCAGCGCAGGGGCCCTGTCTGAAGCTTTCTTT	CASSAGALSEAFF
TRBV7-6	NA	TRBD1	TRBJ1-2	TGTGCCAGTACAGGGGTCCTTCCTGGCTACACCTTC	CASTGVLPGYTF
TRBV4-1	NA	TRBD1	TRBJ1-3	TGCGCCAGCAGCCCTCTGACAGGGCCTGGAAACACCATATATTTT	CASSPLTGPGNTIYF
TRBV7-8	NA	NA	TRBJ1-2	TGTGCCAGCAGCTTATCACAGTATGGCTACACCTTC	CASSLSQYGYTF
TRBV19	once	TRBD1	TRBJ1-5	TGTGCCAGTAGTATAACGCCAGGGGGGGATCAGCCCCAGCATTTT	CASSITPGGDQPQHF
TRBV6-6	NA	NA	TRBJ1-4	TGTGCCAGCGGGGGGGCTATAACTAATGAAAAACTGTTTTTT	CASGGAITNEKLFF
TRBV28	NA	NA	TRBJ1-3	TGTGCCAGCAGTCGGACCCGAAACACCATATATTTT	CASSRTRNTIYF
TRBV11-2	NA	TRBD2	TRBJ2-3	TGTGCCAGCAGACGACTAGCGGGCCGCACAGATACGCAGTATTTT	CASRRLAGRTDTQYF
TRBV9	NA	NA	TRBJ1-2	TGTGCCAGCAGCGTTGCCGACGGGCCCCAGGTCTATGGCTACACCTTC	CASSVADGPQVYGYTF
TRBV6-5	NA	NA	TRBJ1-5	TGTGCCAGCACGGCAGACTGGGGCAATCAGCCCCAGCATTTT	CASTADWGNQPQHF
TRBV7-9	once	NA	TRBJ1-1	TGTGCCAGCAGCCCGAGGGTTTCGCAATTCGCTGAAGCTTTCTTT	CASSPRVSQFAEAFF
TRBV7-8	NA	NA	TRBJ2-7	TGTGCCAGCAGCTGGCAAGGGGACCCGTCTGACGAGCAGTACTTC	CASSWQGDPSDEQYF
TRBV19	NA	NA	TRBJ1-5	TGTGCCAGTAGTATAGGCGGGGGAGGGGGATTCAATCAGCCCCAGCATTTC	CASSIGGGGGFNQPQHF
TRBV5-1	NA	NA	TRBJ1-5	TGCGCCAGCAGGGGGGACGCTACTCAGCCCCAGCATTTT	CASRGDATQPQHF
TRBV5-1	NA	NA	TRBJ1-3	TGCGCCAGCAGCTCTCATTCTGGAAACACCATATATTTT	CASSSHSGNTIYF
TRBV4-2	NA	TRBD1	TRBJ1-6	TGTGCCAGCAGCCAACCATCCGGGACAGGGGGCTATAATTCACCCCTCCACTTT	CASSQPSGTGGYNSPLHF
TRBV7-9	NA	NA	TRBJ1-1	TGTGCCAGCAGCTCCCAGGGATCGGGCACTGAAGCTTTCTTT	CASSSQGSGTEAFF
TRBV5-1	NA	NA	TRBJ1-1	TGCGCCAGCAGCTTGGAGGTGGGGAGCACTGAAGCTTTCTTT	CASSLEVGSTEAFF
TRBV7-9	NA	NA	TRBJ2-6	TGTGCCAGCAGGATGCAGGGTATCTCTGGGGCCAACGTCCTGACTTTC	CASRMQGISGANVLTF
TRBV6-1	NA	NA	TRBJ2-6	TGTGCCAGCAGTGCTCACCTGGAATGTAACAAAAGTCGGGCCAACGTCCTGACTTTC	CASSAHLECNKSRANVLTF
TRBV28	NA	NA	TRBJ1-1	TGTGCCAGCAGTTTTGCGGGGACCGAGTATCGAGCTTTCTTT	CASSFAGTEYRAFF
TRBV2	NA	NA	TRBJ2-2	TGTGCCAGCAGTGCGATAGAGGCAGGGACCGGGGAGCTGTTTTTT	CASSAIEAGTGELFF
TRBV7-2	NA	NA	TRBJ1-2	TGTGCCAGCAGCCTAAGAGGAGGCGATGGCTACACCTTC	CASSLRGGDGYTF
TRBV28	NA	NA	TRBJ1-2	TGTGCCAGCAGTTCCAATGGGGACTATGGCTACACCTTC	CASSSNGDYGYTF
TRBV6-1	NA	NA	TRBJ2-7	TGTGCCAGCAGTGAAAGGGGGTTTGGGGACCGAGCCTACGAGCAGTACTTC	CASSERGFGDRAYEQYF
TRBV6-6	NA	NA	TRBJ1-1	TGTGCCAGCAGTCTGGCATGGGGGAACACTGAAGCTTTCTTT	CASSLAWGNTEAFF
TRBV6-1	NA	TRBD1	TRBJ2-7	TGTGCCAGCAGGCCTCCCGGGACAGGCTCCTACGAGCAGTACTTC	CASRPPGTGSYEQYF
TRBV5-1	NA	TRBD1	TRBJ2-7	TGCGCCAGCAGCTCCGGGACAGGGGGCTACGAGCAGTACTTC	CASSSGTGGYEQYF
TRBV29-1	NA	TRBD1	TRBJ2-7	TGCAGCGTTGGGCGGACAGGGGGCGGGTACGAGCAGTACTTC	CSVGRTGGGYEQYF
TRBV9	NA	NA	TRBJ1-3	TGTGCCAGCAGCGGACGGACTAGGGGCAACTCTGGAAACACCATATATTTT	CASSGRTRGNSGNTIYF
TRBV28	NA	NA	TRBJ1-2	TGTGCCAGCAACCCCCGGGGGATGGGCTACACCTTC	CASNPRGMGYTF
TRBV5-4	NA	NA	TRBJ1-3	TGTGCCAGCAGCTTGGATGGAAACACCATATATTTT	CASSLDGNTIYF
TRBV2	NA	NA	TRBJ2-4	TGTGCCAGCAGTGATTCTAGGACCCAAGCCAAAAACATTCAGTACTTC	CASSDSRTQAKNIQYF
TRBV6-6	NA	NA	TRBJ1-1	TGTGCCAGCAGTCGCAGGGACAACACTGAAGCTTTCTTT	CASSRRDNTEAFF
TRBV5-1	NA	TRBD1	TRBJ1-1	TGCGCCAGCAGCTTGCGACAGGGAGGGACTGAAGCTTTCTTT	CASSLRQGGTEAFF
TRBV5-5	NA	NA	TRBJ2-5	TGTGCCAGCAGGCGCGACTGGGATTGGGGGGAGACCCAGTACTTC	CASRRDWDWGETQYF
TRBV7-2	NA	NA	TRBJ2-1	TGTGCCAGCAGCTTAGCAAGGGCCAGCTCCTACAATGAGCAGTTCTTC	CASSLARASSYNEQFF
TRBV28	NA	TRBD2	TRBJ2-5	TGTGCCAGCAGTTCCCCGGACGGGGGGGAGACCCAGTACTTC	CASSSPDGGETQYF
TRBV6-1	NA	NA	TRBJ2-1	TGTGCCAGCAGTGGGGAGACCCTGGGGCACAATGAGCAGTTCTTC	CASSGETLGHNEQFF
TRBV6-1	NA	TRBD1	TRBJ2-7	TGTGCCGCGGGACAGGCTTACGAGCAGTACTTC	CAAGQAYEQYF
TRBV19	NA	TRBD2	TRBJ2-1	TGTGCCCGTAGTCCTCGGGGGGGGCGGAATGAGCAGTTCTTC	CARSPRGGRNEQFF
TRBV29-1	NA	NA	TRBJ2-6	TGCAGCGCTAGGGGTTTTGGGGCCAACGTCCTGACTTTC	CSARGFGANVLTF
TRBV20-1	NA	NA	TRBJ1-1	TGCAGTGCTCACAGTCCGGGCGGCCCAGGTTTT	CSAHSPGGPGF
TRBV27	NA	NA	TRBJ1-2	TGTGCCAGCAGTTTATCTGCAGGGGTAGGCTACACCTTC	CASSLSAGVGYTF
TRBV28	once	TRBD1	TRBJ1-4	TGTGCCAGCAGTCTGAAGACAGGGGGCGCAACTAATGAAAAACTGTTTTTT	CASSLKTGGATNEKLFF
TRBV19	NA	NA	TRBJ1-3	TGTGCCAGTAGTATTGCCCTCCGTGTATCCGGAAACACCATATATTTT	CASSIALRVSGNTIYF
TRBV5-1	NA	TRBD2	TRBJ2-7	TGCGCCAGCAGCTGGGGCGGGGGGGCCGCTTACGAGCAGTACTTC	CASSWGGGAAYEQYF
TRBV5-1	NA	NA	TRBJ1-1	TGCGCCAGCAGCTTGGAGTTGGCGAACACTGAAGCTTTCTTT	CASSLELANTEAFF
TRBV30	few	NA	TRBJ1-1	TGTGCCTGGAGTGTACGGTTGGGAACTGAAGCTTTCTTT	CAWSVRLGTEAFF
TRBV5-4	NA	TRBD2	TRBJ2-3	TGTGCCAGCAGCTTGGTGCGGGGGGGCCGTAAGGTAGATACGCAGTATTTT	CASSLVRGGRKVDTQYF
TRBV19	NA	NA	TRBJ2-3	TGTGCCAGTAGTATGAGTGGTAGAGATACGCAGTATTTT	CASSMSGRDTQYF
TRBV6-1	NA	TRBD1	TRBJ2-7	TGTGCCAGCAGCGGGACAGCAAGCTCCTACGAGCAGTACTTC	CASSGTASSYEQYF
TRBV6-5	once	TRBD1	TRBJ1-3	TGTGCCAGCAGTTACGGACAGGGGTTCGGAAACACCATATATTTT	CASSYGQGFGNTIYF
TRBV7-2	NA	NA	TRBJ1-3	TGTGCCAGCAGCTTACGGGGGGCTGGAAACACCATATATTTT	CASSLRGAGNTIYF
TRBV10-3	NA	TRBD1	TRBJ2-1	TGTGCCATCAGGGGACAGGAGATTTCCTACAATGAGCAGTTCTTC	CAIRGQEISYNEQFF
TRBV18	once	TRBD1	TRBJ2-7	TGTGCCAGCTCACTTGGACAGGGAATTTCCTACGAGCAGTACTTC	CASSLGQGISYEQYF
TRBV2	NA	NA	TRBJ2-2	TGTGCCAGAGGGGGGGGAGGCCGATCGAACACCGGGGAGCTGTTTTTT	CARGGGGRSNTGELFF
TRBV29-1	NA	NA	TRBJ1-1	TGCAGCGTTGAAAAAGGGTCGGGCACTGAAGCTTTCTTT	CSVEKGSGTEAFF